This T cell receptor beta chain was sequenced during a study of Graves' ophthalmopathy and Graves' hyperthyroidism. Findings and caveats of the study: Stable hyperthyroidism and ophthalmopathy were told apart by a 13-signature model, which achieved 87.88% sensitivity and around 77% specificity. Most clonotypes expanded in thyroid above 0.001 frequency were present in blood too. Progression of ophthalmopathy was predicted by the model with 65% to 71% sensitivity and around 72% specificity.

The diagnostic workup employed clinical symptoms, serum thyroxine, TRAb, thyroid ultrasound and orbital computed tomography. V dropped 6 bases and J dropped 3 bases, with 9 bases sitting between them. This CDR3 contains 12 residues. For repertoire sequencing, the TCR beta CDR3 regions were amplified from RNA transcripts. After a first-round RT-PCR with HTBI primers, a second-round multiplex PCR was run. TCRdb passed the multiplex PCR reads through MiXCR, listing each CDR3 protein once. Of around 1.1 million distinct CDR3 sequences listed, around a third were seen once; the top ten hold over 8.5%. This clonotype has ten or more counts. The antigen remains undetermined.

This TCR derives from an adult man with Graves' hyperthyroidism. V gene TRBV12-3 or TRBV12-4 combines with J gene TRBJ2-7; TRBD1 might be the D (6 bases). Input material: peripheral blood or thyroid tissue (not recorded which). CDR3 region: CASSRTVYEQYF. The CDR3 DNA reads as TGTGCCAGCAGCCGGACAGTCTACGAGCAGTACTTC.